This entry lists 14 T cell receptor beta chains sequenced from one sample in a study of control samples from healthy donors and cancer patients. Sequencing used immunoSEQ multiplex PCR; TCRdb keeps in-frame clones, though not all of them. Of about 130,000 clones in the sample, nearly 90% are singletons; the top ten hold about 7.9%. Sample: PBMCs. These receptors came from a man aged 50 to 60 with head and neck cancer.

The chain joins TRBV2 to TRBJ2-1; D not resolved. Trimming stripped 7 bases from V and 4 bases from J, with 14 bases between. CDR3 size: 14 residues. The germline V gene encodes CDR1 SNHLY and CDR2 FYNNEI. The CDR3 DNA reads as TGTGCCAGCATGGTAGATGGATCTTACAATGAGCAGTTCTTC. Its translation: CASMVDGSYNEQFF.

This sequence joins TRBV6-5 and TRBJ1-2; 8 bases align to TRBD1. The J segment lost 6 bases and the V segment lost 5 bases, leaving 8 bases of the junction unmatched. The CDR3 is 14 amino acids. Germline-derived CDR1 and CDR2 are MNHEY and SVGAGI. CDR3 region: CASSTQGGADGYTF. CDR3 DNA sequence: TGTGCCAGCAGTACACAGGGGGGAGCGGATGGCTACACCTTC.

V gene TRBV7-7 combines with J gene TRBJ1-5, with a possible D match to TRBD1 (5 bases). CDR1 SSHAT and CDR2 FNYEAQ come from the germline V gene (reference sequence). V was cut by 3 bases and J by 1 base, with 25 bases left in between. This CDR3 has 20 amino acids. The CDR3 region is CASSFFRRGSWRASNQPQHF. The CDR3 DNA sequence: TGTGCCAGCAGCTTTTTCCGGAGGGGCTCGTGGCGGGCGAGCAATCAGCCCCAGCATTTT. The full variable domain, its missing parts supplied by reference TRBV7-7 and TRBJ1-5, is GAGVSQSPRYKVTKRGQDVTLRCDPISSHATLYWYQQALGQGPEFLTYFNYEAQPDKSGLPSDRFSAERPEGSISTLTIQRTEQRDSAMYRCASSFFRRGSWRASNQPQHFGDGTRLSIL.

This clone has just one count. The chain couples TRBV9 to TRBJ1-2; possibly TRBD1 for D (5 bases). Trimming took off 0 bases at V and 3 bases at J, with 9 bases between the two ends. CDR3 length: 14 residues. Germline V gene sequence: CDR1 SGDLS, CDR2 YYNGEE. For the CDR3, the DNA is TGTGCCAGCAGCGTAGGACTACAGGACTATGGCTACACCTTC. It specifies CASSVGLQDYGYTF.

The chain links TRBV11-2 to TRBJ2-7; no definite D call. Germline CDR1 reads SGHAT; CDR2 reads FQNNGV. V lost 0 bases, J lost 3 bases, and 12 bases lay in between. The CDR3 spans 15 residues. CDR3 sequence: CASSLDTQDRYEQYF. For the CDR3, the DNA is TGTGCCAGCAGCTTAGATACCCAGGATCGCTACGAGCAGTACTTC.

The gene calls are TRBV19 and TRBJ2-2, with D perhaps TRBD1 or TRBD2 (5 bases each). The CDR3 consists of 13 residues. Looked up from germline, CDR1 is LNHDA and CDR2 is SQIVND (reference sequence). Trimming removed 3 bases at V and 7 bases at J, with 9 bases between. The CDR3 DNA sequence: TGTGCCAGTAGTATCGAGAGGGGCGGGGAGCTGTTTTTT. Translation gives CASSIERGGELFF.

The chain uses TRBV12-5 and TRBJ1-2, with D possibly TRBD1 on 5 matching bases. This CDR3 region has 15 residues. The germline V gene encodes CDR1 LGHNT and CDR2 FRNRAP. Between the trimmed V and J ends, which lost 5 bases and 6 bases, there was a span of 19 bases. CDR3 loop: CASGPDRLIRHGYTF. The CDR3 region has the DNA TGTGCTAGTGGTCCCGACAGACTAATCCGGCATGGCTACACCTTC. The full variable domain, with the rest looked up from reference TRBV12-5 and TRBJ1-2, is DARVTQTPRHKVTEMGQEVTMRCQPILGHNTVFWYRQTMMQGLELLAYFRNRAPLDDSGMPKDRFSAEMPDATLATLKIQPSEPRDSAVYFCASGPDRLIRHGYTFGSGTRLTVV.

The CDR3 region is CASSQEPVAGRGQYF. As DNA, the CDR3 is TGTGCCAGCAGCCAAGAACCTGTGGCGGGACGGGGGCAGTACTTC. This chain connects TRBV14 to TRBJ2-7, with D possibly TRBD2 on 6 matching bases. Germline CDR1 SGHDN, CDR2 FVKESK. With 0 bases removed from V and 9 bases from J, the gap between germline ends came to 18 bases. The CDR3 is made up of 15 amino acids. The full variable domain, in which reference TRBV14 and TRBJ2-7 provide the parts outside the CDR3, is EAGVTQFPSHSVIEKGQTVTLRCDPISGHDNLYWYRRVMGKEIKFLLHFVKESKQDESGMPNNRFLAERTGGTYSTLKVQPAELEDSGVYFCASSQEPVAGRGQYFGPGTRLTVT.

The chain carries TRBV11-3 and TRBJ2-7; D may be TRBD2 (6 bases). Trimming pared 1 base from V and 0 bases from J, leaving 10 bases between. Germline V gives CDR1 SGHNT, CDR2 YENEEA. This CDR3 has 15 amino acids. The CDR3, as DNA: TGTGCCAGCAGCTTAGGTCCGGGGGACTCCTACGAGCAGTACTTC. Protein: CASSLGPGDSYEQYF.

The chain has TRBV11-1 and TRBJ1-2; 9 nucleotides match TRBD1. Trimming cost V 3 bases and J 8 bases; bases outside gene matches: 13. The CDR3 contains 16 residues. CDR1 is SGHAT and CDR2 is FQDESV in the germline V gene (reference sequence). CDR3 nucleotides: TGTGCCAGCAGCTTTAGCTCCTTGGGACAGGGCAACGGCTACACCTTC. Translating gives CASSFSSLGQGNGYTF.

The chain employs TRBV2 and TRBJ2-5; 9 bases are a match to TRBD1. CDR3 size: 16 residues. With V trimmed by 9 bases and J by 1 base, 12 bases remained unmatched. The germline gives CDR1 SNHLY, CDR2 FYNNEI. The CDR3 region is CASGGDRELLQETQYF. CDR3 bases: TGTGCCAGTGGGGGGGACAGGGAACTACTCCAAGAGACCCAGTACTTC.

The rearrangement uses TRBV27 and TRBJ2-7; TRBD1 is a possible D gene (5 bases). This CDR3 has 14 residues. Germline assignment: CDR1 MNHEY and CDR2 SMNVEV (reference sequence). Trimming took 6 bases from V and 2 from J, leaving 14 bases between them. CDR3 region: CASSRVFRPYEQYF. As DNA, the CDR3 is TGTGCCAGCAGCAGGGTTTTCCGCCCCTACGAGCAGTACTTC.

The chain has TRBV5-1 and TRBJ2-2; no reliable D call. Germline values: CDR1 SGHRS, CDR2 YFSETQ. The V end lost 4 bases, the J end lost 14 bases, and 12 bases lay between the germline ends. The length of the CDR3 is 11 residues. The CDR3 region has the DNA TGCGCCAGCAGCCCTGGTCCAGAACTGTTTTTT. Encoded protein: CASSPGPELFF.

CDR3 sequence reads: CASSLAERTGGNTEAFF. CDR3 DNA: TGCGCCAGCAGCTTGGCCGAGAGGACAGGTGGGAACACTGAAGCTTTCTTT. The rearrangement uses TRBV5-1 and TRBJ1-1, with TRBD1 identical over 7 bases. Germline values: CDR1 SGHRS, CDR2 YFSETQ. V lost 0 bases, J lost 1 base, and 9 bases stayed unmatched. The CDR3 totals 17 residues.